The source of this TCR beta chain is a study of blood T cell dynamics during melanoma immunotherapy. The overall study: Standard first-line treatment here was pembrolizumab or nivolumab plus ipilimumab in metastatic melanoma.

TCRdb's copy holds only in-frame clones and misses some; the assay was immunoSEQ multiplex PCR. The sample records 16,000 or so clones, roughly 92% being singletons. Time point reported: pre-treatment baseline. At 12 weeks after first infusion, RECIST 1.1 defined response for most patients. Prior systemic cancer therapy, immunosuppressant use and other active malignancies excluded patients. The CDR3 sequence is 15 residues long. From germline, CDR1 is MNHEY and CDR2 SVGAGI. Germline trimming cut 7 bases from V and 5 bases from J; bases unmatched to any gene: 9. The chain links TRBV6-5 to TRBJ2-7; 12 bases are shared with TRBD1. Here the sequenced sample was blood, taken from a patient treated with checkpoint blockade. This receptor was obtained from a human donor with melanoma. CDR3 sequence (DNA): TGTGCCAGCACTAACCCGGGACAGGGGGCGGACGAGCAGTACTTC. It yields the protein CASTNPGQGADEQYF.